This T cell receptor beta chain was sequenced for a study of CD8 T cells in Susac syndrome. Trimming took 4 bases from V and 4 from J; bases not matched to a gene: 4. The CDR3 is 14 residues long. Germline CDR1 reads SGHDT; CDR2 reads YYEEEE. An input of roughly 0.5 to 1 ug of RNA was subjected to reverse transcription using random hexamers. Each CDR3 protein gets one entry after TCRdb re-called the immunoSEQ multiplex PCR reads with MiXCR. The sample includes approximately 170,000 distinct CDR3 sequences, around 92% seen only once; the top ten take roughly 0.08%. Sequencing was done on a sample of CD4+ T cells from PBMCs. This sequence joins TRBV5-6 and TRBJ2-7; 11 nucleotides line up with TRBD1. This clonotype was sampled from a human donor in good health. The CDR3 DNA reads as TGTGCCAGCAGCAGGACAGGGGGCCGGTACGAGCAGTACTTC. Its protein product is CASSRTGGRYEQYF.